A single sample is the source of the 14 T cell receptor beta chains below, sequenced in a study of CD8+CD57+ T cells in acquired aplastic anemia. TCR beta VDJ combinations and CDR3 sequences were profiled from genomic DNA. MiXCR, run by TCRdb on the reads, gives a single entry per CDR3 protein. The sample has hundreds of thousands of distinct CDR3 sequences, 65% to 80% seen once. Sequencing input: sorted CD4+, CD8+, or CD8+CD57+ T cells (not recorded which) from PBMCs. Receptor source: a human donor in good health, serving as a control.

At least ten counts were recorded for this clonotype. CDR3 nucleotides: TGCAGCGCCGCCAGACAGAACTATGGCTACACCTTC. This gives the protein CSAARQNYGYTF. The J gene is TRBJ1-2, the V gene TRBV29-1; D is possibly TRBD1 (5 bases). CDR3 size: 12 residues. The germline V and J ends were trimmed by 7 bases and 2 bases, with 11 bases remaining between them. Germline values: CDR1 SQVTM, CDR2 ANQGSEA.

The chain has TRBV5-1 and TRBJ2-7, with D perhaps matching TRBD1 (6 bases). The length of the CDR3 is 14 residues. From germline, CDR1 is SGHRS and CDR2 YFSETQ. Trimming stripped 0 bases from V and 2 bases from J, with 9 bases between. The CDR3 here is CASSLVTGPYEQYF. The CDR3 coding sequence is TGCGCCAGCAGCTTGGTCACAGGGCCCTACGAGCAGTACTTC.

As to this clonotype: A junction end diverges from the germline sequence, so it may reflect a read error. The chain links TRBV5-1 to TRBJ1-2; a weak D match, TRBD1 (6 bases). Germline values: CDR1 SGHRS, CDR2 YFSETQ. This CDR3 is 13 amino acids long. DNA of the CDR3: TGTGCCAGCAGCCTTGGACAGCGAGTAGACTACACCTTC. It yields the protein CASSLGQRVDYTF.

A few counts support this clonotype. The chain combines TRBV18 with TRBJ2-3; possibly TRBD1 for D (6 bases). Trimming stripped 3 bases from V and 2 bases from J, with 15 bases between. Germline assignment: CDR1 KGHSH and CDR2 LQKENI. The CDR3 is 16 amino acids. The CDR3 sequence: CASSPRDRRYTDTQYF. CDR3 nucleotides: TGTGCCAGCTCACCCCGAGACAGGCGATACACAGATACGCAGTATTTT.

The chain combines TRBV7-2 with TRBJ2-5; a weak D match, TRBD2 (6 bases). The V end was cut by 1 base, the J end by 1 base, with 10 bases between. CDR3 length equals 15 residues. In germline, CDR1 is SGHTA, CDR2 FQGNSA. CDR3 DNA: TGTGCCAGCAGCTTAGTGGGCGGGGCCCAAGAGACCCAGTACTTC. It yields the protein CASSLVGGAQETQYF.

CDR3 region: CSVPGQGANYGYTF. In DNA, the CDR3 is TGCAGCGTCCCTGGACAGGGGGCTAACTATGGCTACACCTTC. This rearrangement joins TRBV29-1 to TRBJ1-2; 10 nucleotides line up with TRBD1. From germline, CDR1 is SQVTM and CDR2 ANQGSEA. The CDR3 has 14 amino acids. The J segment lost 0 bases and the V segment lost 6 bases, leaving 4 bases of the junction unmatched.

This clonotype was recorded once. The chain joins TRBV12-3 or TRBV12-4 to TRBJ1-1; weak D call: TRBD1 (6 bases). This CDR3 comprises 14 residues. With 6 bases removed from V and 1 base from J, the gap between germline ends came to 12 bases. The CDR3 sequence is CASSGQNENTEAFF. The CDR3 DNA follows: TGTGCCAGCAGCGGACAGAATGAGAACACTGAAGCTTTCTTT.

This clonotype appeared a single time. A junction end diverges from the germline sequence, so it may reflect a read error. This chain uses TRBV5-1 with TRBJ1-2; D is unresolved. The length of the CDR3 is 13 residues. In germline, CDR1 is SGHRS, CDR2 YFSETQ. The CDR3, as DNA: TGTGCCAGCAGCGTAGTTAGGACCTATGGCTACACCTTC. Its protein is CASSVVRTYGYTF.

Concerning this clonotype: Because the CDR3 is missing its conserved closing phenylalanine or tryptophan, this is likely a read error. It is unclear where the CDR3 begins or ends on the DNA, so no DNA is shown, and the CDR3 is as TCRdb lists it. The chain combines TRBV5-1 with TRBJ1-6; the table calls TRBD1, which could not be checked here. Germline V lookup: CDR1 SGHRS, CDR2 YFSETQ. The CDR3 is 10 amino acids in total, end residues counted. The CDR3 loop reads CASSSGPRDR.

Of note for this clonotype: No conserved phenylalanine or tryptophan is present at the end of the CDR3, so a read error is the likely explanation. The limits of the CDR3 on the DNA are not certain, so only TCRdb's listed CDR3 is given. This sequence joins TRBV7-2 and TRBJ2-5; the table's D call, TRBD2, was not checked against the DNA. The CDR3 extends over 12 residues, inclusive of both ends. Germline V gene lookup returns CDR1 SGHTA and CDR2 FQGNSA. The CDR3 sequence is CASSRYRTSGGP.

The chain employs TRBV7-2 and TRBJ2-5; 7 bases line up with TRBD1. This CDR3 comprises 15 residues. The germline CDR1 and CDR2 sequences are SGHTA and FQGNSA. V lost 5 bases to trimming and J lost 13 bases; unmatched junction nucleotides: 19. CDR3 in amino acids: CASSPDRTSNEQLYF. The DNA of the CDR3 is TGTGCCAGCAGCCCGGACAGGACCTCCAATGAGCAGTTGTACTTC.

This clonotype was observed a few times. This chain connects TRBV20-1 to TRBJ2-7; maybe TRBD1 (6 bases). The V gene's germline CDR1 is DFQATT and CDR2 SNEGSKA (reference sequence). The CDR3 consists of 13 residues. CDR3 sequence (DNA): TGCAGCGTTGGATGGGACACCCGGGGCGAGCAGTACTTC. Translated: CSVGWDTRGEQYF.

This clonotype was detected only a few times. This chain links TRBV5-5 with TRBJ1-1; D is undetermined. V lost 1 base to trimming and J lost 3 bases, with 10 bases between them. CDR3 size: 14 residues. The germline gives CDR1 SGHKS, CDR2 YYEKEE (reference sequence). The CDR3, as DNA: TGTGCCAGCAGCTTGATGGGCGGGGACACTGAAGCTTTCTTT. This codes for CASSLMGGDTEAFF.

This clonotype was seen just once. The chain combines TRBV5-1 with TRBJ2-7; tentatively, D is TRBD1 or TRBD2 (5 bases each). CDR3 length: 12 amino acids. Trimming took off 4 bases at V and 7 bases at J, with 12 bases between the two ends. Germline V gene lookup returns CDR1 SGHRS and CDR2 YFSETQ. CDR3 in amino acids: CASSIRDAEQYF. CDR3 nucleotides: TGCGCCAGCAGCATCCGGGACGCAGAGCAGTACTTC.